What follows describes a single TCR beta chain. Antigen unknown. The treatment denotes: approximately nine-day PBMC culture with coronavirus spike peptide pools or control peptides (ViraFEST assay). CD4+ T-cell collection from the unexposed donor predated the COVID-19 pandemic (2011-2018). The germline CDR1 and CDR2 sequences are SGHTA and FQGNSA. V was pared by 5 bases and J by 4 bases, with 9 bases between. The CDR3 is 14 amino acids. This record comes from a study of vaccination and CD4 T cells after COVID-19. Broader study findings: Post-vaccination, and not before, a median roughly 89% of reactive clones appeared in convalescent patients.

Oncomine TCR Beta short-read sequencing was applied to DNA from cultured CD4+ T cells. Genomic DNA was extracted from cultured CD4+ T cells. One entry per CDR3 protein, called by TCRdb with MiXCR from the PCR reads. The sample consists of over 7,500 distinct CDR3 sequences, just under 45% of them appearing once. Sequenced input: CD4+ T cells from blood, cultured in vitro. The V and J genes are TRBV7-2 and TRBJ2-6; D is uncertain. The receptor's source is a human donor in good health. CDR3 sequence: CASSPTNGANVLTF. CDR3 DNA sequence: TGTGCCAGCAGCCCCACGAACGGGGCCAACGTCCTGACTTTC.